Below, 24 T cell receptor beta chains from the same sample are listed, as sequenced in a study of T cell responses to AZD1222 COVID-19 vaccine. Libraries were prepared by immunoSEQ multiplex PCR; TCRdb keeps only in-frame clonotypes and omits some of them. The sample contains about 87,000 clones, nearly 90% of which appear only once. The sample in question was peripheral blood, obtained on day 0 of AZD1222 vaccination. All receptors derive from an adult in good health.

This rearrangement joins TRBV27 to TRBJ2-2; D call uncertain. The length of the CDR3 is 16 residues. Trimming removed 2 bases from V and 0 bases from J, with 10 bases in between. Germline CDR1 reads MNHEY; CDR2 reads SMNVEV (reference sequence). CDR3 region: CASSLIQFPNTGELFF. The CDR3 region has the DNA TGTGCCAGCAGTTTAATACAGTTCCCGAACACCGGGGAGCTGTTTTTT.

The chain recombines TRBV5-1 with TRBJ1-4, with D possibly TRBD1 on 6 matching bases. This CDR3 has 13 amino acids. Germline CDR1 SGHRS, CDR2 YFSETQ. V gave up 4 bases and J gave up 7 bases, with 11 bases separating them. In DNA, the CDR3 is TGCGCCAGCAGCGGACAGTCATTTGAAAAACTGTTTTTT. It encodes CASSGQSFEKLFF.

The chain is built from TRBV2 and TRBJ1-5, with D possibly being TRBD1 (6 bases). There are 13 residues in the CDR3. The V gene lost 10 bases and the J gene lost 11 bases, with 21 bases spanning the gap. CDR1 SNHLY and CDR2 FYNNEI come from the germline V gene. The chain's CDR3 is CATAGGQGMAQHF. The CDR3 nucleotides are TGTGCCACCGCCGGGGGGCAGGGGATGGCCCAGCATTTT.

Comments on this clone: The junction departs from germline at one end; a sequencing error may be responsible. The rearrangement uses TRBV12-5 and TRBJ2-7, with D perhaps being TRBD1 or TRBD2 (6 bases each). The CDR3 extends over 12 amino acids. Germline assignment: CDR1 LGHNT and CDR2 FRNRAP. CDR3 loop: CASGLDRGRLVF. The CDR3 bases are TGTGCTAGTGGTTTGGATCGGGGGCGCCTAGTCTTC.

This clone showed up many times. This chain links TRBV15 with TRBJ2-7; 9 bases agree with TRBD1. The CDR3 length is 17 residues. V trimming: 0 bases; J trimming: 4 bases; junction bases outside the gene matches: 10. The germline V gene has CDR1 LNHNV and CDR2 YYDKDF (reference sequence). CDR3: CATSRDWDGTGKYEQYF. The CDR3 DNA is TGTGCCACCAGCAGAGATTGGGATGGGACAGGGAAGTACGAGCAGTACTTC.

The CDR3: CASSFSGQGVGYEQYF. The CDR3 DNA reads TGTGCCAGCAGTTTCTCTGGACAGGGAGTTGGATACGAGCAGTACTTC. The chain uses TRBV27 and TRBJ2-7; 8 nucleotides agree with TRBD1. Germline CDR1 reads MNHEY; CDR2 reads SMNVEV (reference sequence). This CDR3 region has 16 residues. V trimming: 3 bases; J trimming: 4 bases; junction bases outside the gene matches: 11.

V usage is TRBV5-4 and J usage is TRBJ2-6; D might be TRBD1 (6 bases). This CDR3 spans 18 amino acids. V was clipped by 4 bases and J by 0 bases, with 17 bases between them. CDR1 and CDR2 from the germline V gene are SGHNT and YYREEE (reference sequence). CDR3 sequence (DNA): TGTGCCAGCAGCGGAAAGGGGGTGAATCCCTCTGGGGCCAACGTCCTGACTTTC. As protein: CASSGKGVNPSGANVLTF.

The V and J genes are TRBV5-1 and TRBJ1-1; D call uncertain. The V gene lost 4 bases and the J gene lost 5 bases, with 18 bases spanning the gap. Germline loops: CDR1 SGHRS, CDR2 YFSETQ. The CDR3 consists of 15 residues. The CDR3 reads CASSHLWGGQTEAFF. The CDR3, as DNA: TGCGCCAGCAGCCACCTCTGGGGAGGGCAGACTGAAGCTTTCTTT.

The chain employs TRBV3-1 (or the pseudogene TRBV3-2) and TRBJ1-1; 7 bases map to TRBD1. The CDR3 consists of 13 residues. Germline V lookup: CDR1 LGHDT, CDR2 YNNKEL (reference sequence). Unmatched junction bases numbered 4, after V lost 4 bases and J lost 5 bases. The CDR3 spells CASSREGATEAFF. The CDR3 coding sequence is TGTGCCAGCAGCCGAGAGGGGGCTACTGAAGCTTTCTTT.

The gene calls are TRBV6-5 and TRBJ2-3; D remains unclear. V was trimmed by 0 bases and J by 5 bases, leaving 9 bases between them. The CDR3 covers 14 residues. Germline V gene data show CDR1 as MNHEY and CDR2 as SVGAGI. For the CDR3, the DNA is TGTGCCAGCAGTTACTCTCCGGGCCGAGATACGCAGTATTTT. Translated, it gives CASSYSPGRDTQYF.

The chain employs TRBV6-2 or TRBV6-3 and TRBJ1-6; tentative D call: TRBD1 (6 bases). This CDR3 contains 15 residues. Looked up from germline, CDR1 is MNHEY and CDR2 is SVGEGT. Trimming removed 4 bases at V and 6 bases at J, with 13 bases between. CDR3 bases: TGTGCCAGCAGTTTGCGGGGGCCGGGTAATTCACCCCTCCACTTT. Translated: CASSLRGPGNSPLHF.

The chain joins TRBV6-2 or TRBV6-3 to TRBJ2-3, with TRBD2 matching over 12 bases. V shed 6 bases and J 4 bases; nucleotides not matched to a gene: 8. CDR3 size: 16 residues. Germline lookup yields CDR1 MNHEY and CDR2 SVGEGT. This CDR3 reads CASSLLAGGHSDTQYF. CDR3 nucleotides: TGTGCCAGCAGCTTGCTAGCGGGGGGGCATTCAGATACGCAGTATTTT.

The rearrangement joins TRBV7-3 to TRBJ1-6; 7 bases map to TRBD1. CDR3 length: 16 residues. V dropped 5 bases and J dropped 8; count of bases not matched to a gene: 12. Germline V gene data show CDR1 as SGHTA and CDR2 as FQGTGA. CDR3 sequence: CASSLRGGGRDSPLHF. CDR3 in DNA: TGTGCCAGCAGCCTAAGAGGAGGGGGCAGGGATTCACCCCTCCACTTT.

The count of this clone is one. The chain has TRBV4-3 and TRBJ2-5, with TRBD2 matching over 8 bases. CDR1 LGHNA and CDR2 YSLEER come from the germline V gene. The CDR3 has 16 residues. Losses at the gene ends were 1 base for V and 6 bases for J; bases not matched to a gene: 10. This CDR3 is CASSQAVSGGAKTQYF. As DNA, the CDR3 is TGCGCCAGCAGCCAAGCAGTTTCGGGGGGGGCTAAGACCCAGTACTTC.

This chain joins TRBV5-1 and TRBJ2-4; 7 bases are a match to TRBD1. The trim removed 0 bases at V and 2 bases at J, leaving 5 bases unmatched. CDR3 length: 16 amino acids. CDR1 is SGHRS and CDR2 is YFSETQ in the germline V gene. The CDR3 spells CASSLEGGVSKNIQYF. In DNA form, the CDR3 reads TGCGCCAGCAGCTTGGAAGGGGGCGTTTCCAAAAACATTCAGTACTTC.

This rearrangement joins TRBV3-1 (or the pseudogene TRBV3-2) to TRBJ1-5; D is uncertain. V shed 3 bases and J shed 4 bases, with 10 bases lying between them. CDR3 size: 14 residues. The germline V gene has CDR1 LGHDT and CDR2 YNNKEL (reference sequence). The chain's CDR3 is CASSQRGGNQPQHF. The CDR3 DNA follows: TGTGCCAGCAGCCAGAGAGGCGGGAATCAGCCCCAGCATTTT.

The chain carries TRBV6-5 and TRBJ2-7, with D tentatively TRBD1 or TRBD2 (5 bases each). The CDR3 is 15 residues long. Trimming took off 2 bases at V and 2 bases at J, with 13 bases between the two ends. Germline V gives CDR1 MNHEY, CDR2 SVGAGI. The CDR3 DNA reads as TGTGCCAGCAGTTACGCCCCCGGGACCCCCTACGAGCAGTACTTC. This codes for CASSYAPGTPYEQYF.

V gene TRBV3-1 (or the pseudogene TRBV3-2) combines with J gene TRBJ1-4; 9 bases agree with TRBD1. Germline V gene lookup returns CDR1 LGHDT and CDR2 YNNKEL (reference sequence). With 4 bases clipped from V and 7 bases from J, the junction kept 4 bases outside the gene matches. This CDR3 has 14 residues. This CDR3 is CASSLDRGREKLFF. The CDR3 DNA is TGTGCCAGCAGCCTGGACAGGGGACGTGAAAAACTGTTTTTT.

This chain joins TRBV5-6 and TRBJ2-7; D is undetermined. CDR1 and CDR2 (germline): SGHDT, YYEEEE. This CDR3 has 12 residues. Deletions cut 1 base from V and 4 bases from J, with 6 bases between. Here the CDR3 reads CASSLSRYEQYF. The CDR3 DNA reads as TGTGCCAGCAGCTTGAGTCGTTACGAGCAGTACTTC.

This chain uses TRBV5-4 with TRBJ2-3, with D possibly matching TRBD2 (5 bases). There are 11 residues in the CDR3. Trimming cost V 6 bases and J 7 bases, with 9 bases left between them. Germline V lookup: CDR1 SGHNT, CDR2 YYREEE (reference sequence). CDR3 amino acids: CASIIGNTQYF. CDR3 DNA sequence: TGTGCCAGCATAATCGGGAATACGCAGTATTTT.

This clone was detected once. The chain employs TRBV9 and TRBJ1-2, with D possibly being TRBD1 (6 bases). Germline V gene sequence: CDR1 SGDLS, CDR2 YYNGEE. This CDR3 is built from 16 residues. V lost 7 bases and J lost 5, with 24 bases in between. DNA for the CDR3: TGTGCCAGCTTGTTGACTCGGGCCAGGGGCCTTTATGGCTACACCTTC. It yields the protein CASLLTRARGLYGYTF.

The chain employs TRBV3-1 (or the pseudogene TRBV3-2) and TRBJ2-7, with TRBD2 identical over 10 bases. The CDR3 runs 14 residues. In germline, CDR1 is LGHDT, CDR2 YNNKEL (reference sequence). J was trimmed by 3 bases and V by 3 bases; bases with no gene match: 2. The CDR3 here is CASSQGLAFYEQYF. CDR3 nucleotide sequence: TGTGCCAGCAGCCAGGGACTAGCGTTCTACGAGCAGTACTTC.

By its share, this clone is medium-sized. CDR3 sequence reads: CASSPGQGDTGELFF. The CDR3 nucleotides read TGTGCCAGCAGCCCAGGACAGGGGGACACCGGGGAGCTGTTTTTT. V is TRBV4-2 and J is TRBJ2-2; 10 positions agree with TRBD1. J lost 3 bases, V lost 4 bases, and 2 bases had no gene match. CDR3 size: 15 residues. The germline gives CDR1 LGHNA, CDR2 YNFKEQ.

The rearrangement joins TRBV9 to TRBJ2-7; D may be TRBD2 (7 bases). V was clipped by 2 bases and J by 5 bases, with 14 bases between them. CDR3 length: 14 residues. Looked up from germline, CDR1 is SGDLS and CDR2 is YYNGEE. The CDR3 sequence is CASSVGGAGNEQYF. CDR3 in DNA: TGTGCCAGCAGCGTTGGGGGGGCAGGTAACGAGCAGTACTTC.